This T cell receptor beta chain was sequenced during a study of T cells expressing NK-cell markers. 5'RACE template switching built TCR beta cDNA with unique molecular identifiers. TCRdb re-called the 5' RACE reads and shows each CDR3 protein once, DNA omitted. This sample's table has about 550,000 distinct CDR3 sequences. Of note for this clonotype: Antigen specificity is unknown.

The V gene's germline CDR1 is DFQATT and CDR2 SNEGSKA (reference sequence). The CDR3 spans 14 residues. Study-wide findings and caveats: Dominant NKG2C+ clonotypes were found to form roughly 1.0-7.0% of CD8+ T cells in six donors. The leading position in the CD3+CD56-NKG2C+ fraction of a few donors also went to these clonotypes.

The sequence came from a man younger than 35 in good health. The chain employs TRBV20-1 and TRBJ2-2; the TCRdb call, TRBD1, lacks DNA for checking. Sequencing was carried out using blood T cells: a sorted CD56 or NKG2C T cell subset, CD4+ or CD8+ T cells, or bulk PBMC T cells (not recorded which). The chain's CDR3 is CSASLQGNTGELFF.